Listed below are T cell receptor beta chains from one sample, sequenced in a study of glioma-infiltrating T cells after dendritic cell vaccination. Assay: immunoSEQ multiplex PCR; the TCRdb copy retains only in-frame clones and omits some. The sample carries some 24,000 clones, roughly 90% recorded once. The material was blood, obtained after dendritic cell vaccination. The receptors stem from a human donor with glioblastoma. CDR3s include the opening cysteine and the closing phenylalanine or tryptophan. The D gene is left open where the match is weak. The size of a clone is reported for some rows only, either as once, few or many, or as a class for expanded clones.

>-|TRBD1|TRBJ1-4|TRBV15
TGTGCCACCAGCAAAGGGACAGCAAATGAAAAACTGTTTTTT
CATSKGTANEKLFF
>-|TRBD1|TRBJ1-4|TRBV4-1
TGCGCCAGCAGCGTACCCGGGACAGGGGGGGAAAAACTGTTTTTT
CASSVPGTGGEKLFF
>-|TRBD2|TRBJ2-3|TRBV6-1
TGTGCCAGCAGTCTTAGCGGGGGGGCTGGAGATACGCAGTATTTT
CASSLSGGAGDTQYF
>-|-|TRBJ2-5|TRBV5-5
TGTGCCAGCAGCTTAGGGGTACTCCAAGAGACCCAGTACTTC
CASSLGVLQETQYF
>-|TRBD2|TRBJ2-1|TRBV7-2
TGTGCCAGCAGCGCGCGCACTAGCGGGGGGGCGTACAATGAGCAGTTCTTC
CASSARTSGGAYNEQFF
>once|-|TRBJ1-1|TRBV23-1
TGCGCCAGCAGTCCCTGGGAGCCTAACACTGAAGCTTTCTTT
CASSPWEPNTEAFF
>-|-|TRBJ2-1|TRBV5-1
TGCGCCAGCAGCTATGGAGCTTCCCTCAATGAGCAGTTCTTC
CASSYGASLNEQFF
>-|TRBD2|TRBJ2-5|TRBV7-8
TGTGCCAGCACGAGCGGGGGGTTCCAAGAGACCCAGTACTTC
CASTSGGFQETQYF
>few|-|TRBJ1-6|TRBV27
TGTGCCAGTTCACTGGAGGCAGCCGATAATTCACCCCTCCACTTT
CASSLEAADNSPLHF
>-|-|TRBJ1-1|TRBV18
-
CASSPSFGTGSFF
>-|TRBD2|TRBJ2-7|TRBV5-1
TGCGCCAGCAGCCCGACTAGCGGGGGGGCCGGTTCCCTCTCCTACGAGCAGTACTTC
CASSPTSGGAGSLSYEQYF
>once|TRBD1|TRBJ1-5|TRBV6-6
TGTGCCAGCACAGACCACAGGGGAGACGGCAATCAGCCCCAGCATTTT
CASTDHRGDGNQPQHF
>once|-|TRBJ1-5|TRBV15
TGTGCCACCAGGAATCGGGGGGATTATAGCAATCAGCCCCAGCATTTT
CATRNRGDYSNQPQHF
>-|-|TRBJ1-1|TRBV29-1
TGCAGCGCCGCCAAGGCGGGAGGGGCCATGAACACTGAAGCTTTCTTT
CSAAKAGGAMNTEAFF
>-|TRBD1|TRBJ2-6|TRBV18
TGTGCCAGCTCACAGGGACAGCTGAGCTCTGGGGCCAACGTCCTGACTTTC
CASSQGQLSSGANVLTF
>-|-|TRBJ2-1|TRBV27
TGTGCCAGCAGTTTCCGAGCCCTCAGCGGGTTAAACCTTAACTACAATGAGCAGTTCTTC
CASSFRALSGLNLNYNEQFF
>-|-|TRBJ2-3|TRBV2
TGTGCCAGCAGCCCGACTCTAGATACGCAGTATTTT
CASSPTLDTQYF
>-|-|TRBJ2-2|TRBV29-1
TGCAGCGTCCGTCCGACACGAGACACCGGGGAGCTGTTTTTT
CSVRPTRDTGELFF
>-|-|TRBJ2-5|TRBV7-2
TGTGCCAGCAGCCCCGCGGGCCGGGGAGAGACCCAGTACTTC
CASSPAGRGETQYF
>-|-|TRBJ1-2|TRBV5-1
TGCGCCAGCAGCTTGGCCTCCACAGGGAACGGCTACACCTTC
CASSLASTGNGYTF
>-|TRBD1|TRBJ2-2|TRBV5-1
TGCGCCAGCAGCGAGGGACAGGGGACCGGGGAGCTGTTTTTT
CASSEGQGTGELFF
>-|-|TRBJ2-1|TRBV6-5
TGTGCCAGCAGTTACGGGACAAGAGCCTACAATGAGCAGTTCTTC
CASSYGTRAYNEQFF
>-|-|TRBJ1-4|TRBV6-1
TGTGCCAGCAGTGAATGGGGCGGAAGGGATAATGAAAAACTGTTTTTT
CASSEWGGRDNEKLFF
>-|-|TRBJ2-7|TRBV10-2
TGCGCCAGCAGTGTATCGGGAAACTACGAGCAGTACTTC
CASSVSGNYEQYF
>few|-|TRBJ2-1|TRBV4-1
TGCGCCAGCAGCCAAGAAAGGTCTAGTGAAACCCATGAGCAGTTCTTC
CASSQERSSETHEQFF
>-|-|TRBJ2-7|TRBV28
TGTGCCAGCAGTTTGTCCCTATCCTACGAGCAGTACTTC
CASSLSLSYEQYF